Following are 9 T cell receptor beta chains from one sample sequenced in a study. The sorted Tregs were CD4+CD25+CD127-/low cells. Amplification of TRBV12-4/TRBJ1-2 clonotypes used adaptor-ligated barcode primers. Using its own MiXCR run on the multiplex PCR reads, TCRdb lists one record per CDR3 protein. The table lists about 860 distinct CDR3 sequences, under 15% of them singletons, with approximately 51% in the top ten. The sequencing input was Tregs sorted from blood. These receptors all come from a female donor with breast cancer.

This clonotype has a handful of counts. The chain carries TRBV12-3 or TRBV12-4 and TRBJ1-2; TRBD1 matches at 7 bases. V was pared by 5 bases and J by 9 bases, with 9 bases of the junction left unmatched. This CDR3 has 13 residues. This chain's CDR3 is CASSLTGKGSYTF. CDR3 bases: TGTGCCAGCAGTCTGACAGGGAAGGGTAGCTACACCTTC.

By share of the sample, this clonotype is large. The rearrangement links TRBV12-3 or TRBV12-4 to TRBJ1-2; 7 nucleotides agree with TRBD1. V lost 7 bases to trimming and J lost 3 bases; unmatched junction nucleotides: 8. There are 14 residues in the CDR3. CDR3 region: CASTLGQEDYGYTF. DNA for the CDR3: TGTGCCAGCACCCTTGGACAGGAGGACTATGGCTACACCTTC.

By proportion, this clonotype is large. The V call is TRBV12-3 or TRBV12-4, the J call TRBJ1-2, with no clear D. The V gene lost 3 bases and the J gene lost 4 bases, with 3 bases spanning the gap. There are 11 residues in the CDR3. The CDR3 loop is CASSFPYGYTF. Here the CDR3 DNA reads TGTGCCAGCAGTTTCCCCTATGGCTACACCTTC.

Sample share makes this clonotype medium-sized. The CDR3: CASSYDLNSPGYTF. For the CDR3, the DNA is TGTGCCAGCAGTTACGACCTTAATTCTCCCGGCTACACCTTC. J is TRBJ1-2 and V is TRBV12-3 or TRBV12-4; D is unclear. V lost 4 bases to trimming and J lost 8 bases, with 17 bases between them. The CDR3 totals 14 residues.

This clonotype was found once. The V and J genes are TRBV12-3 or TRBV12-4 and TRBJ1-2, with D perhaps TRBD1 (5 bases). This CDR3 has 15 amino acids. V was shortened by 6 bases and J by 2 bases, with 16 bases between the two germline ends. In DNA, the CDR3 is TGTGCCAGCAGCCTCAGTCAGGGATCCAACTATGGCTACACCTTC. Its protein product is CASSLSQGSNYGYTF.

By sample share, this clonotype is medium-sized (0.01 to 0.1%). The chain carries TRBV12-3 or TRBV12-4 and TRBJ1-2; no definite D call. V lost 3 bases and J lost 8, with 10 bases in between. The length of the CDR3 is 12 residues. CDR3 region: CASSLSDLGYTF. CDR3 DNA sequence: TGTGCCAGCAGTTTGTCCGATCTCGGCTACACCTTC.

This clonotype was found many times. The chain carries TRBV12-3 or TRBV12-4 and TRBJ1-2; D perhaps matches TRBD1 (5 bases). This CDR3 contains 13 residues. Trimming removed 11 bases from V and 7 bases from J, with 20 bases in between. The CDR3 protein is CAAGDAQGGGYTF. In nucleotides, the CDR3 is TGTGCCGCCGGGGACGCGCAAGGCGGTGGCTACACCTTC.

By its share, this clonotype is medium-sized (0.01 to 0.1%). The chain is built from TRBV12-3 or TRBV12-4 and TRBJ1-2; D not certain. Trimming stripped 1 base from V and 2 bases from J, with 8 bases between. This CDR3 has 14 residues. CDR3 in amino acids: CASSLGRQNYGYTF. CDR3 bases: TGTGCCAGCAGTTTAGGTCGGCAGAACTATGGCTACACCTTC.

By share, this clonotype ranks as medium-sized. The chain links TRBV12-3 or TRBV12-4 to TRBJ1-2, with TRBD1 as a possible D gene (6 bases). CDR3 size: 14 residues. The V gene lost 2 bases and the J gene lost 4 bases, with 11 bases spanning the gap. DNA of the CDR3: TGTGCCAGCAGTTTATCAGGGGAGCGCTATGGCTACACCTTC. Its protein product is CASSLSGERYGYTF.